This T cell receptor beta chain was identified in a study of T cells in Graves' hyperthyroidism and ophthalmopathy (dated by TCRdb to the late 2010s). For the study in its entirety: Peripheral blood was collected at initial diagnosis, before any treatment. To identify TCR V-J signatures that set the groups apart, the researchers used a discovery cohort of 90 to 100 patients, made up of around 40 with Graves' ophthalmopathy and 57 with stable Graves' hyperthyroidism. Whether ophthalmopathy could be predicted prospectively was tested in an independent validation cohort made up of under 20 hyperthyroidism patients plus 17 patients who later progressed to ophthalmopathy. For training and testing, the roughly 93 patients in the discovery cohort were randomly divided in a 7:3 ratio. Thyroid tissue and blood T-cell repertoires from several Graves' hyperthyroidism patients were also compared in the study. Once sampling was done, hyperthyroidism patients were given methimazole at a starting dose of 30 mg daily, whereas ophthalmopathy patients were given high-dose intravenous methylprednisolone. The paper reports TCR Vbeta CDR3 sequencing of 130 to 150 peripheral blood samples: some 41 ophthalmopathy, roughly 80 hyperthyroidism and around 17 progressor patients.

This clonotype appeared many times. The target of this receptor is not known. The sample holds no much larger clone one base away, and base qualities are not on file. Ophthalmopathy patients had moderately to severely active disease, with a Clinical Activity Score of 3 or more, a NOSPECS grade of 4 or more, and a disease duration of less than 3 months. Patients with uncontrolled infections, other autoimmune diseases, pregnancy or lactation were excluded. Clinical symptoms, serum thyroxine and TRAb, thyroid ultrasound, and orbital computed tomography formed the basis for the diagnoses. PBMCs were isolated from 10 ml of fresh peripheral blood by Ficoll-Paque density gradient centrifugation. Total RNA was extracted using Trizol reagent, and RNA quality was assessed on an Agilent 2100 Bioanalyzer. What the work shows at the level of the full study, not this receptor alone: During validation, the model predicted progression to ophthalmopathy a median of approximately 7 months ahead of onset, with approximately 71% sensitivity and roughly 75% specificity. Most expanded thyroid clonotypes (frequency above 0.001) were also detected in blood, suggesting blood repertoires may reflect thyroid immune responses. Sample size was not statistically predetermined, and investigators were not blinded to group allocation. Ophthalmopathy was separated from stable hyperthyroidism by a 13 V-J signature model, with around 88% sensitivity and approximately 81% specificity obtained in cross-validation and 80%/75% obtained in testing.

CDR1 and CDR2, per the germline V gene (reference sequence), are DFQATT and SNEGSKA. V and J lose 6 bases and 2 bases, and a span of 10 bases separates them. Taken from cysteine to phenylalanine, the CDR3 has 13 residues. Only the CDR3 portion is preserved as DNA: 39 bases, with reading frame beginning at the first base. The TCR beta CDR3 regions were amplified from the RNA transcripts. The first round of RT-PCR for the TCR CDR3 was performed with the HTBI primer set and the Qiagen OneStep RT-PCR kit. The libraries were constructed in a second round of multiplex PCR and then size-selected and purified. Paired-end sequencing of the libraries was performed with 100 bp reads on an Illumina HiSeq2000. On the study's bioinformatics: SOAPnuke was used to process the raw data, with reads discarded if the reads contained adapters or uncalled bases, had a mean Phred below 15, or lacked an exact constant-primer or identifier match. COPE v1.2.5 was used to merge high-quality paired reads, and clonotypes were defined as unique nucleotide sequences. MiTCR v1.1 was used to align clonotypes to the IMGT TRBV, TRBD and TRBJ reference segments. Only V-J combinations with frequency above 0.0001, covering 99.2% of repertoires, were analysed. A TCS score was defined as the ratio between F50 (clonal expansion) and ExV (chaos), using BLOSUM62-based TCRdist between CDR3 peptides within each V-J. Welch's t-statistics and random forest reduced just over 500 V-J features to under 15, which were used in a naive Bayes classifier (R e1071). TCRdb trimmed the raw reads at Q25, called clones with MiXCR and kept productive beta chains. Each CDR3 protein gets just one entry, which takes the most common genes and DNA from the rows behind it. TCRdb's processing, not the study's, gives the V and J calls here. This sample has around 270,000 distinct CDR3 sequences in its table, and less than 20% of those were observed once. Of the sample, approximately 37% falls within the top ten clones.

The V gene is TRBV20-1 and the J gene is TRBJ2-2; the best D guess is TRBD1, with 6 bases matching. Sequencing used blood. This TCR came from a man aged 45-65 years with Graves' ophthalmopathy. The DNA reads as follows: TGCAGTGCCCGGACAGCAAACACCGGGGAGCTGTTTTTT. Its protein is CSARTANTGELFF.